The source of this T cell receptor beta chain is a study of long-term antiretroviral therapy in people with HIV. This CDR3 spans 14 amino acids. From germline, CDR1 is ENHRY and CDR2 SYGVKD. V was trimmed by 10 bases and J by 2 bases, leaving 18 bases between them. This clone was seen only once. Its antigen remains unidentified. Study-level findings and limits: HIV repertoires had narrower CDR3 length ranges than controls. The study lacked data on ART adherence, viral resistance or therapy changes.

The libraries were made with immunoSEQ v3.0 at survey level. Profiling relied on immunoSEQ multiplex PCR, and the TCRdb table lists in-frame clones only, not all of them. Of about 29,000 clones in the sample, roughly 90% were seen once. This sequence originates from a woman between 18 and 29 years old with HIV. This chain joins TRBV10-3 and TRBJ2-7; perhaps TRBD2 as D (6 bases). Sequencing was performed on unsorted PBMCs, taken 0.5 years after starting antiretroviral therapy. CDR3 sequence reads: CATGHGTETYEQYF. In DNA, the CDR3 is TGTGCCACCGGGCACGGGACTGAGACCTACGAGCAGTACTTC.